This TCR beta chain was recovered during a study of technical replicates of blood from several donors. The CDR3 consists of 15 residues. After removal of 4 bases from V and 4 bases from J, the junction contained 4 bases not matched to a gene. Germline loops: CDR1 SNHLY, CDR2 FYNNEI. Data came from immunoSEQ multiplex PCR; TCRdb stores just in-frame clones and leaves some out. The profile shows about 88,000 clones, around 95% of them singletons. The chain carries TRBV2 and TRBJ2-2; 9 nucleotides agree with TRBD2. What was sequenced was T cells isolated from PBMCs. This TCR derives from a human donor in good health. CDR3 region: CASSGLAGPTGELFF. The CDR3 nucleotides are TGTGCCAGCAGTGGGCTAGCGGGACCCACCGGGGAGCTGTTTTTT.